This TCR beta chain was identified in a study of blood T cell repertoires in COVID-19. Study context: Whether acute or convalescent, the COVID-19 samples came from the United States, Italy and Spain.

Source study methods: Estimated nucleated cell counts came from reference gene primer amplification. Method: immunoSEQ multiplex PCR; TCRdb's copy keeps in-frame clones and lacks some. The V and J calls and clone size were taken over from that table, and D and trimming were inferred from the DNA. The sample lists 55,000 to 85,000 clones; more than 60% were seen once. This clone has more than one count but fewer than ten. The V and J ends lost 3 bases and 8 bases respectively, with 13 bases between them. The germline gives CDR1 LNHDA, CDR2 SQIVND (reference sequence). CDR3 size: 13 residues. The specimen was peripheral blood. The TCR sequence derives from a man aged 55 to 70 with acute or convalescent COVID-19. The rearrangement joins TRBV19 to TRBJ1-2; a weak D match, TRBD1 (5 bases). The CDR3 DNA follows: TGTGCCAGTAGTATCCGCAGGGACTCCGGCTACACCTTC. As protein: CASSIRRDSGYTF.